This is a list of T cell receptor beta chains from one sample in a study of blood T cell repertoires in COVID-19. Clones were read by immunoSEQ multiplex PCR, and TCRdb kept only the in-frame ones, dropping some. The sample holds about 130,000 clones, more than 70% seen once. Sequencing input: peripheral blood. The receptors stem from a human donor in a cohort sampled during active COVID-19. CDR3s include the opening cysteine and the closing phenylalanine or tryptophan. D genes are given only for firm matches. Rows may omit the clone size; those that give it use once, few, many or a size class.

J,size,D,V,CDR3,DNA
TRBJ1-3,-,TRBD1,TRBV7-8,CASSSQGIVTGNTIYF,TGTGCCAGCAGCTCACAGGGGATCGTTACTGGAAACACCATATATTTT
TRBJ1-2,-,-,TRBV5-4,CASTKTGNLDYGYTF,TGTGCCAGCACAAAAACGGGAAACCTCGACTATGGCTACACCTTC
TRBJ1-1,-,-,TRBV6-1,CASSERLASMNTEAFF,TGTGCCAGCAGTGAGAGGCTAGCGAGCATGAACACTGAAGCTTTCTTT
TRBJ1-6,few,-,TRBV2,CASSLRGFNSPLHF,TGTGCCAGCAGTCTTAGGGGGTTTAATTCACCCCTCCACTTT
TRBJ2-1,-,-,TRBV24-1,CATSDQGYNEQFF,TGTGCCACCAGTGACCAGGGCTACAATGAGCAGTTCTTC
TRBJ2-1,-,-,TRBV5-1,CASSWTAEGENEQFF,TGCGCCAGCAGCTGGACAGCCGAGGGAGAGAATGAGCAGTTCTTC
TRBJ2-2,few,-,TRBV7-3,CASSTGYTGELFF,TGTGCCAGCAGCACAGGGTACACCGGGGAGCTGTTTTTT
TRBJ2-1,-,TRBD2,TRBV6-1,CASSELAGVLDEQFF,TGTGCCAGCAGTGAGCTAGCGGGAGTATTGGATGAGCAGTTCTTC
TRBJ2-1,-,-,TRBV10-1,CASSETGRNEQFF,TGCGCCAGCAGTGAGACAGGTAGAAATGAGCAGTTCTTC
TRBJ1-3,-,-,TRBV14,CASSQDLRLANTIYF,TGTGCCAGCAGCCAAGATCTTCGGTTAGCGAACACCATATATTTT
TRBJ2-6,-,TRBD2,TRBV19,CASTTTPPGLAVSGANVLTF,TGTGCCAGTACTACTACCCCCCCCGGACTAGCGGTCTCTGGGGCCAACGTCCTGACTTTC